A selection of T cell receptor beta chains follows, all from one sample in a study of T cells in Graves' hyperthyroidism and ophthalmopathy. TCRdb processed the multiplex PCR reads anew with MiXCR; each CDR3 protein has one entry. The sample includes roughly 380,000 distinct CDR3 sequences, about 14% of them seen just once. The sample consisted of blood. The receptors come from a woman in her fifties or sixties with Graves' hyperthyroidism. The CDR3 runs from the conserved cysteine through the conserved F or W. Each record gives: D gene, J gene, CDR3 length, V gene, clone size, CDR3 protein, CDR3 DNA. D genes are given only for firm matches. Some rows mark clone size as missing; the rest say once, few, many or name a class of expanded clone.

D: .
J: TRBJ2-7
length: 14
V: TRBV7-3
size: few
CDR3: CASSLNPGRGEQYF
DNA: TGTGCCAGCAGCCTCAATCCGGGACGGGGCGAGCAGTACTTC

D: .
J: TRBJ2-4
length: 15
V: TRBV12-3/TRBV12-4
size: many
CDR3: CASRETGSAKNIQYF
DNA: TGTGCCAGCAGGGAGACAGGATCAGCCAAAAACATTCAGTACTTC

D: .
J: TRBJ1-1
length: 13
V: TRBV5-1
size: .
CDR3: CASSLASQRQAFF
DNA: TGCGCCAGCAGCTTGGCCTCTCAGAGACAAGCTTTCTTT

D: TRBD2
J: TRBJ2-1
length: 14
V: TRBV28
size: many
CDR3: CASTFRAGEDEQFF
DNA: TGTGCCAGCACTTTTCGAGCGGGAGAAGATGAGCAGTTCTTC

D: .
J: TRBJ2-3
length: 16
V: TRBV5-5
size: many
CDR3: CASSLIPPPSTDTQYF
DNA: TGTGCCAGCAGCTTGATTCCGCCCCCGAGCACAGATACGCAGTATTTT

D: .
J: TRBJ2-2
length: 14
V: TRBV12-3/TRBV12-4
size: .
CDR3: CASSLAGITGELFF
DNA: TGTGCCAGCAGTTTAGCGGGAATCACCGGGGAGCTGTTTTTT

D: .
J: TRBJ2-7
length: 13
V: TRBV9
size: many
CDR3: CASSVSEGYEQYF
DNA: TGTGCCAGCAGCGTAAGCGAGGGCTACGAGCAGTACTTC

D: TRBD1
J: TRBJ2-5
length: 14
V: TRBV11-1
size: many
CDR3: CASSSGTGQETQYF
DNA: TGTGCCAGCAGCTCCGGGACAGGCCAAGAGACCCAGTACTTC

D: TRBD1
J: TRBJ2-1
length: 14
V: TRBV2
size: many
CDR3: CASSPRTGANEQFF
DNA: TGTGCCAGCAGCCCTAGGACAGGGGCAAATGAGCAGTTCTTC

D: TRBD1
J: TRBJ1-2
length: 12
V: TRBV3-1
size: many
CDR3: CASSDRERGYTF
DNA: TGTGCCAGCAGCGACAGGGAGCGAGGCTACACCTTC

D: .
J: TRBJ2-1
length: 15
V: TRBV19
size: .
CDR3: CASNRGMVSYNEQFF
DNA: TGTGCCAGTAACCGCGGGATGGTGTCCTACAATGAGCAGTTCTTC

D: .
J: TRBJ2-7
length: 15
V: TRBV11-3
size: many
CDR3: CASSFFGGLVYEQYF
DNA: TGTGCCAGCAGCTTCTTTGGGGGGCTGGTCTACGAGCAGTACTTC

D: .
J: TRBJ2-1
length: 15
V: TRBV2
size: many
CDR3: CASSARSGSYNEQFF
DNA: TGTGCCAGCAGCGCACGGAGCGGTTCCTACAATGAGCAGTTCTTC

D: .
J: TRBJ2-2
length: 16
V: TRBV14
size: .
CDR3: CASSQGYRANTGGLFF
DNA: TGTGCCAGCAGCCAAGGGTACAGGGCGAACACCGGGGGGCTGTTTTTT

D: TRBD1
J: TRBJ1-6
length: 15
V: TRBV11-2
size: few
CDR3: CASSLAQGAGSPLHF
DNA: TGTGCCAGCAGCTTAGCACAGGGGGCTGGTTCACCCCTCCACTTT

D: .
J: TRBJ1-2
length: 13
V: TRBV7-8
size: many
CDR3: CASSLAPAYGYTF
DNA: TGTGCCAGCAGCTTAGCTCCTGCATATGGCTACACCTTC

D: .
J: TRBJ1-5
length: 15
V: TRBV19
size: .
CDR3: CASSSVRGSNQPQHF
DNA: TGTGCCAGTAGTAGTGTTCGGGGGTCCAATCAGCCCCAGCATTTT